This paragraph reports one T cell receptor beta chain. Its antigen is not yet known. Nothing much larger sits one base from this clone, and base qualities are not available. The time point label here, explained by the study, means: week 35, safety follow-up. Each vaccine dose, consisting of 300 ug of a 20-mer mutant IDH1 peptide in Montanide, was administered subcutaneously with topical imiquimod. Eight vaccinations were administered to patients in weeks 1, 3, 5, 7, 11, 15, 19 and 23, corresponding to visits V03 through V10. Newly diagnosed WHO grade 3 or 4 IDH1-mutant astrocytomas showing loss of nuclear ATRX were present in the donors. The samples were drawn from NOA16, a multicentre, single-arm, open-label phase I trial in Germany that tested a mutant IDH1 peptide vaccine in humans for the first time. Genomic DNA for TCRB sequencing was extracted from EDTA blood using the DNeasy Blood and Tissue Kit.

Sequences SGHTA (CDR1) and FQGNSA (CDR2) are obtained from the germline V gene. Inclusive of the bounding cysteine and phenylalanine, the CDR3 is 18 residues long. Of the read, only the CDR3 DNA is kept; its 54 bases are in frame from base 1. V was cut back by 0 bases and J by 0 bases, leaving a gap of 16 bases between them. The library relied on the immunoSEQ multiplex PCR assay. Rearranged TCR beta chain sequences were amplified using the hsTCRB Kit according to the manufacturer's protocol. Sequencing of TCRB libraries was carried out on an Illumina MiSeq. The authors' pipeline ran thus. The kit vendor's proprietary platform handled demultiplexing, trimming and gene mapping. TCRdb retrieved this table from immuneACCESS and kept in-frame rearrangements only. Not all clones are present; in checked studies, unresolved V genes account for under half, and no reason is known for the remainder. Clonal size and the V and J genes are those of that table, whereas D and trimming came from the DNA. The sample table shows some 61,000 clones, and almost 85% are seen once. Approximately 12% of the sample is in the top ten clones.

These data come from a study of a mutant IDH1 vaccine in newly diagnosed glioma listed by TCRdb under 2021. The study in broad terms: In the chemotherapy-containing groups, vaccination started alongside temozolomide cycles, whereas in patients who had radiotherapy alone it started 4-6 weeks after radiotherapy. Of the approximately 30 treated patients, approximately 62% were male and about 38% were female, and the mean age was roughly 40 years. Before enrollment, most patients had been given radiochemotherapy with temozolomide as standard therapy, while the rest had received either radiotherapy alone or temozolomide alone. The week-35 safety follow-up took place at visit V12, and the week-47 end of study took place at visit V13. Peripheral blood samples were drawn at six visits, namely V03 (baseline), V05, V07, V10, V12 and V13. For exploratory analyses, around 23 treated patients had longitudinal TCRB deep sequencing done wherever samples were available. Summary of the overall study and its limitations: Availability determined which PBMC samples were chosen for TCRB deep sequencing. Across multiple MHC alleles, vaccine-induced immune responses were seen in approximately 93% of patients. According to the authors, sample limitations meant that analyses of patient blood samples could not be reproduced. Changes in the top peripheral T cell clonotypes picked up by TCRB sequencing did not appear to be linked to pseudoprogression.

The rearranged segments are TRBV7-2 and TRBJ2-3, with TRBD1 as a weak D call on 5 bases. The source material was PBMCs, sampled from a glioma patient whose treatment included an IDH1 peptide vaccine. The receptor's source is a man between 18 and 29 years old with glioma. The CDR3 protein is CASSLAFTRVSSTDTQYF. The nucleotide sequence reads TGTGCCAGCAGCTTAGCCTTCACCAGGGTGTCGAGCACAGATACGCAGTATTTT.